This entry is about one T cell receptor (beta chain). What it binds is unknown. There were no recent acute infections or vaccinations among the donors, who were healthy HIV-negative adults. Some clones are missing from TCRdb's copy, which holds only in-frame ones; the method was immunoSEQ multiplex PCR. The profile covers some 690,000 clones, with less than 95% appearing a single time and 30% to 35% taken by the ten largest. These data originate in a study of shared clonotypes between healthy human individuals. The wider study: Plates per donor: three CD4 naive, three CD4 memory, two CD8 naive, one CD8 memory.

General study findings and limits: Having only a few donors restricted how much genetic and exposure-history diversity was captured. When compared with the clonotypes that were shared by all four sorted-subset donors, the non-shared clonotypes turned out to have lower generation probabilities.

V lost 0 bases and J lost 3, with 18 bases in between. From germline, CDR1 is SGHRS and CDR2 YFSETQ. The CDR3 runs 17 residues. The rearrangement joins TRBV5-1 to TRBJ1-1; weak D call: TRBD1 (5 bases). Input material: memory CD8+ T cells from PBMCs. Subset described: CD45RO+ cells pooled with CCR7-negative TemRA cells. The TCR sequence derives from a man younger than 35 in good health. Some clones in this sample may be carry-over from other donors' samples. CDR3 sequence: CASSLAGISGAHTEAFF. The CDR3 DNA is TGCGCCAGCAGCTTGGCCGGAATCTCCGGGGCACACACTGAAGCTTTCTTT.